This TCR beta chain was recovered during a study of long-term antiretroviral therapy in people with HIV. Between the trimmed V and J ends, which lost 4 bases and 5 bases, there was a span of 13 bases. From germline, CDR1 is SGDLS and CDR2 YYNGEE. The CDR3 extends over 13 amino acids. This clone was seen a single time. Its antigen is currently unknown. Study-level points and caveats: Collection of the blood, which took place between about 2003 and 2017, possibly occurred under older ART regimens.

The assay, immunoSEQ v3.0, was run at survey level. Sequencing was performed with immunoSEQ multiplex PCR; in TCRdb, only in-frame clones are kept and a portion is missing. This sample yields some 22,000 clones, of which more than 70% are seen a single time; approximately 6% belongs to the top ten. The specimen comprised unsorted PBMCs, sampled 0.6 years after starting antiretroviral therapy. The rearrangement links TRBV9 to TRBJ2-7; D may be TRBD1 (6 bases). The TCR comes from a man in his 60s with HIV. CDR3 sequence reads: CASSLSGDDEQYF. CDR3 sequence (DNA): TGTGCCAGCAGCCTCTCAGGGGACGACGAGCAGTACTTC.